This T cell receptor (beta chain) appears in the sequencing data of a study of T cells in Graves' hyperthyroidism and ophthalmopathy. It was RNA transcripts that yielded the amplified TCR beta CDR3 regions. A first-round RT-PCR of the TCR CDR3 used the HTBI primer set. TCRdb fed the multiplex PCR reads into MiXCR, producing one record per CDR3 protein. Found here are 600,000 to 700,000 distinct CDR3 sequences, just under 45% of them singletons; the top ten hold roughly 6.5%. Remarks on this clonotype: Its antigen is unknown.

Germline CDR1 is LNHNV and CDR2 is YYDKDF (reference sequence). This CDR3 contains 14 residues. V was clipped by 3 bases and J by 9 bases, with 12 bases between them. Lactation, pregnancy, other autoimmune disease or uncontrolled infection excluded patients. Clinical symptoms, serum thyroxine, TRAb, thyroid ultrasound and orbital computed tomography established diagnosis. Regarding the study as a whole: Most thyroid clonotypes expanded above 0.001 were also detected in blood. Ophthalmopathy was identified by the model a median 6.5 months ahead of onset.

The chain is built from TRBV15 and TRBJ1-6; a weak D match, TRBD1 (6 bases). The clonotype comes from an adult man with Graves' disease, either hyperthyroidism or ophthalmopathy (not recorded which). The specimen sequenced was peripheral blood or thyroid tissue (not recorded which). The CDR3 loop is CATSRGGLGSPLHF. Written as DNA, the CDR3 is TGTGCCACCAGCAGGGGGGGGCTTGGTTCACCCCTCCACTTT.